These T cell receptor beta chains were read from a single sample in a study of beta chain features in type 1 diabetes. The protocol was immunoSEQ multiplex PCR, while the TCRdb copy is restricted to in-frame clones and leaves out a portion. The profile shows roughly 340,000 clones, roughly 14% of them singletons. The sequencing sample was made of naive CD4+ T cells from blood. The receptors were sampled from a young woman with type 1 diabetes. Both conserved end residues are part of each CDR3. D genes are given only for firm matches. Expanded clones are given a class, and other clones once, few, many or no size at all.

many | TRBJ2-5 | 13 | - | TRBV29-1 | TGCAGCGTCGGCACAGGGAGCCGAGAGACCCAGTACTTC | CSVGTGSRETQYF
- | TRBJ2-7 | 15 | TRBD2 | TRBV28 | TGTGCCAGCAGTTTCCCTACAGGACTAGCAGGGGAGCAGTACTTC | CASSFPTGLAGEQYF
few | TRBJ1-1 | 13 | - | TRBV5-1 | TGCGCCAGCAGCGAGGGCCAGAACACTGAAGCTTTCTTT | CASSEGQNTEAFF
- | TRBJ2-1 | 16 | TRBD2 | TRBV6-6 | TGTGCCAGCAGTTCCCCCTTGGGCGGGAGGGCCAATGAGCAGTTCTTC | CASSSPLGGRANEQFF
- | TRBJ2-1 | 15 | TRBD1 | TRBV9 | TGTGCCAGCAGCGTCCCCGGGACAGGGAACAATGAGCAGTTCTTC | CASSVPGTGNNEQFF
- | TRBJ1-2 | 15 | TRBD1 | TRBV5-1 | TGCGCCAGCAGCCCAGGACAGGGGGCTATAGGTGGCTACACCTTC | CASSPGQGAIGGYTF
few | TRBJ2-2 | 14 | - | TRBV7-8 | TGTGCCAGCAGCTTAGTGGGCGCCGCCGGGGAGCTGTTTTTT | CASSLVGAAGELFF
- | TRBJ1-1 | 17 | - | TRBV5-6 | TGTGCCAGCAGCTTGGTGACAGATTCTATTATGAACACTGAAGCTTTCTTT | CASSLVTDSIMNTEAFF
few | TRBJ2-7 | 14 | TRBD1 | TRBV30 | TGTGCCTGGGACCTAGACAGGGGCCTCTACGAGCAGTACTTC | CAWDLDRGLYEQYF
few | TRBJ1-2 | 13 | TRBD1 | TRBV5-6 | TGTGCCAGCAGGCGTGGACAGGGAAGTGGCTACACCTTC | CASRRGQGSGYTF
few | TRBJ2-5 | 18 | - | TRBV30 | TGTGCCTGGAGTAGGGCCGGGGGATCGTGGGACGGCCAAGAGACCCAGTACTTC | CAWSRAGGSWDGQETQYF
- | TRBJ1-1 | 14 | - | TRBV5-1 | TGCGCCAGCAGCTTGGCCAAAGTCAGGGCTGAAGCTTTCTTT | CASSLAKVRAEAFF
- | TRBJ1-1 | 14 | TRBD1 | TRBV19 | TGTGCCAGTATCGAGACAGGGGCGAACACTGAAGCTTTCTTT | CASIETGANTEAFF
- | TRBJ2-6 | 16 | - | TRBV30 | TGTGCCTGGAGGGCAGGGTGGGGTTCTGGGGCCAACGTCCTGACTTTC | CAWRAGWGSGANVLTF
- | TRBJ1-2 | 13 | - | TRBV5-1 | TGCGCCAGCAGCCGTGACATAAACTATGGCTACACCTTC | CASSRDINYGYTF
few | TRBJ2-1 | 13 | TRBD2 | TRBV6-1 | TGTGCCAGCACAGCGGGGGCATACAATGAGCAGTTCTTC | CASTAGAYNEQFF
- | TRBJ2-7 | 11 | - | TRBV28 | TGTGCCAGCAGTTTACAGTACGAGCAGTACTTC | CASSLQYEQYF
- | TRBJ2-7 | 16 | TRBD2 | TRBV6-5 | TGTGCCAGCAGTTACAGCGGGACTAGCGGGTCCTACGAGCAGTACTTC | CASSYSGTSGSYEQYF
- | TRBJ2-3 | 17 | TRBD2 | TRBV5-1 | TGCGCCAGCAGCTTGGACGGCGGGGGGGGGATCACAGATACGCAGTATTTT | CASSLDGGGGITDTQYF
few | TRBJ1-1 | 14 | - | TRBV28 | TGTGCCAGCAGCCCAAACGGGGGGGGCGAAGGAGCTTTCTTT | CASSPNGGGEGAFF
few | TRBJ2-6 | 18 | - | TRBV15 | TGTGCCACCAGCAGAGATTATTTTCGAGACACTGGGGCCAACGTCCTGACTTTC | CATSRDYFRDTGANVLTF
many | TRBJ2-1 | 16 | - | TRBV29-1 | TGCAGCGTCTACCAGCGGGCCTCGTTCTCCTACAATGAGCAGTTCTTC | CSVYQRASFSYNEQFF
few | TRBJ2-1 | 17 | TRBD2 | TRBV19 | TGTGCCAGTAGTCTTCCCCCCCACAGCGGGAGTAGGGATGAGCAGTTCTTC | CASSLPPHSGSRDEQFF
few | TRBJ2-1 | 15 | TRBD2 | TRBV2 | TGTGCCAGCAGCCACGGGACTAGCGGCGACAATGAGCAGTTCTTC | CASSHGTSGDNEQFF
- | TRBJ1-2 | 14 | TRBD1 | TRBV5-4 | TGTGCCAGCAGCTTGGAGACAGGGTTAGGTGGCTACACCTTC | CASSLETGLGGYTF
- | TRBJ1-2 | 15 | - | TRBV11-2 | TGTGCCAGCAGCTTAGGCCCCGGGATGGAGGGTGGCTACACCTTC | CASSLGPGMEGGYTF
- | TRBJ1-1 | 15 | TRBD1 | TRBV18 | TGTGCCAGCTCTCCCTCCATGACAGGGATAACTGAAGCTTTCTTT | CASSPSMTGITEAFF
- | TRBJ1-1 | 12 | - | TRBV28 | TGTGCCAGCAGTTTCAGGGCTGCTGAAGCTTTCTTT | CASSFRAAEAFF
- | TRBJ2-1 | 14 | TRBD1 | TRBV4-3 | TGCGCCAGCAGCCAACAGACAGGGGGTTATGAGCAGTTCTTC | CASSQQTGGYEQFF
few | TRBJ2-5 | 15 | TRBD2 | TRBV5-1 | TGCGCCAGCAGCGTCGGGACTAGCGTCCAAGAGACCCAGTACTTC | CASSVGTSVQETQYF
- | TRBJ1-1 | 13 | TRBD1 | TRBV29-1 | TGCAGCGTCGAGACAGGGATGAACACTGAAGCTTTCTTT | CSVETGMNTEAFF
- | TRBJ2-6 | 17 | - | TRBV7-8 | TGTGCCAGCAGCTTATTGACACTTAGCTCTGGGGCCAACGTCCTGACTTTC | CASSLLTLSSGANVLTF
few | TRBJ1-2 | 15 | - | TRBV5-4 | TGTGCCAGCAGCTTGGCCGGTCAGGGAATAAATGGCTACACCTTC | CASSLAGQGINGYTF
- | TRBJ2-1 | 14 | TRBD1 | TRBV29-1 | TGCAGCGTTGATAGGGGGACAGGGGTCAATGAGCAGTTCTTC | CSVDRGTGVNEQFF
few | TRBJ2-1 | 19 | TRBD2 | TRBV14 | TGTGCCAGCAGCCAAGGCCCTCCAGCTAGCGGGAGAAGATACAATGAGCAGTTCTTC | CASSQGPPASGRRYNEQFF
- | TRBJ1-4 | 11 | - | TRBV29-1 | TGCAGCGTTGGTGACAGTGAAAAGCTGTTTTTT | CSVGDSEKLFF
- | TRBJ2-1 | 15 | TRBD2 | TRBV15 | TGTGCCACCAGCAGAGTAGCGGGAGTAGGTAATGAGCAGTTCTTC | CATSRVAGVGNEQFF
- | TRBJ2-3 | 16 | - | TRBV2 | TGTGCCAGCAGTGACACTAGCTGGGTTTTGACAGATACGCAGTATTTT | CASSDTSWVLTDTQYF
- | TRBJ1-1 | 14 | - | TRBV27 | TGTGCCAGCAGTTTATCGGGGAGGGCAACTGAAGCTTTCTTT | CASSLSGRATEAFF
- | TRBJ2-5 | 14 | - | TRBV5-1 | TGCGCCAGCAGCGAAAGCGGAGGCGGAGAGACCCAGTACTTC | CASSESGGGETQYF
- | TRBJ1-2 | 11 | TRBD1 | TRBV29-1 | TGCAGCGTTGGCGACAGGGACGCCTACACCTTC | CSVGDRDAYTF
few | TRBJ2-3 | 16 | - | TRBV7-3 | TGTGCCAGCAGCTTAACCCCCCGGTCTAGCACAGATACGCAGTATTTT | CASSLTPRSSTDTQYF
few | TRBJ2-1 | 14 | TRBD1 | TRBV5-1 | TGCGCCAGCAGCTTAAGGGACAGGGGGAATGAGCAGTTCTTC | CASSLRDRGNEQFF
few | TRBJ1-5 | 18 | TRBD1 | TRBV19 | TGTGCCAGTAGTCCGATACGGACAGGGATGGGTAGCAATCAGCCCCAGCATTTT | CASSPIRTGMGSNQPQHF
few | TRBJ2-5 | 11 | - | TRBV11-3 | TGTGCCAGCAGCAGAGAAGAGACCCAGTACTTC | CASSREETQYF
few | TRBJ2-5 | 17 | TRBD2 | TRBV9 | TGTGCCAGCAGCTCGAGGGGTCTAGCGGGAGCTGAAGAGACCCAGTACTTC | CASSSRGLAGAEETQYF
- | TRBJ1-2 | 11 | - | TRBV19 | TGTGCCAGTAGGGCAGGGGATGGCTACACCTTC | CASRAGDGYTF
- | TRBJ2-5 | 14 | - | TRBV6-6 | TGTGCCAGCAGTGCCGGACACTCCCAAGAGACCCAGTACTTC | CASSAGHSQETQYF
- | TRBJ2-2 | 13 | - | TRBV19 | TGTGCCAGTAGGATCGGGATTACCGGGGAGCTGTTTTTT | CASRIGITGELFF